The 6 T cell receptor beta chains below come from one sample, sequenced in a study of control samples from healthy donors and cancer patients (dated by TCRdb to 2018 to 2021). Library preparation used the immunoSEQ multiplex PCR assay. Drawn from immuneACCESS, this table holds only the in-frame rearrangements with V and J called that TCRdb kept. Clones are partly lost; checked studies trace under half to an unresolved V gene and leave the rest unexplained. The table for this sample lists approximately 86,000 clones; approximately 95% of them were counted only once. Around 1.4% of the sample goes to the ten largest clones. The specimen was blood. Source of these receptors: a woman in her twenties or thirties in good health.

CDR3 nucleotide sequence: TGTGCCAGCATGAAGCTTCGGGGGGAGACCCAGTACTTC. Protein product: CASMKLRGETQYF. J is TRBJ2-5 and V is TRBV2, with D possibly matching TRBD2 (6 bases). The CDR3 spans 13 residues. CDR1 and CDR2 (germline): SNHLY, FYNNEI. V shed 7 bases and J shed 5 bases, with 14 bases lying between them.

This chain joins TRBV5-1 and TRBJ1-1; D remains ambiguous. CDR3 length: 16 amino acids. Germline CDR1 reads SGHRS; CDR2 reads YFSETQ. V lost 2 bases and J 3 bases, leaving 17 bases between the germline ends. CDR3 DNA sequence: TGCGCCAGCAGCTTCGGACTGGCAAGGACGGACACTGAAGCTTTCTTT. Translated, it gives CASSFGLARTDTEAFF.

The chain recombines TRBV6-5 with TRBJ2-7, with D hard to call. The germline gives CDR1 MNHEY, CDR2 SVGAGI. V lost 0 bases and J lost 0, with 12 bases in between. The CDR3 contains 16 residues. In nucleotides, the CDR3 is TGTGCCAGCAGTTACTCAATAGAGACCACCTCCTACGAGCAGTACTTC. Amino acids: CASSYSIETTSYEQYF.

The rearrangement joins TRBV2 to TRBJ1-6; no firm D call. Germline CDR1 reads SNHLY; CDR2 reads FYNNEI. The CDR3 is 15 amino acids. Trimming left V 2 bases short and J 3 bases short, with 8 bases between. The CDR3 region is CASSERQLYNSPLHF. CDR3 nucleotide sequence: TGTGCCAGCAGTGAACGGCAGCTCTATAATTCACCCCTCCACTTT.

This rearrangement joins TRBV27 to TRBJ2-1, with 11 bases lining up with TRBD2. In germline, CDR1 is MNHEY, CDR2 SMNVEV (reference sequence). Trimming removed 3 bases from V and 7 bases from J; junction bases left unmatched: 5. The CDR3 runs 15 residues. The CDR3 sequence: CASSLGTSGRNEQFF. The CDR3 DNA reads TGTGCCAGCAGTTTGGGGACTAGCGGAAGGAATGAGCAGTTCTTC.

This clone was observed a handful of times. The rearrangement joins TRBV19 to TRBJ1-1; 7 bases fit TRBD1. The CDR3 sequence is 12 residues long. The V segment lost 7 bases and the J segment 5 bases; nucleotides outside the gene matches: 4. The germline V gene has CDR1 LNHDA and CDR2 SQIVND (reference sequence). The CDR3 sequence is CASKQGLTEAFF. Written as DNA, the CDR3 is TGTGCCAGTAAACAGGGGTTGACTGAAGCTTTCTTT.